This passage covers 30 T cell receptor beta chains from one sample sequenced in a study of T-cell reconstitution after alpha-beta-depleted transplantation in children. Unique molecular identifiers tagged the TCRbeta library. TCRdb re-called the PCR reads through MiXCR, storing one row per CDR3 protein. The sample lists hundreds of thousands of distinct CDR3 sequences, around 16% seen once, with approximately 1% in the top ten. The sequenced sample was PBMCs from the stem cell graft donor, obtained from the stem cell graft. These receptors were collected from a human donor who donated a stem cell graft to a child with acute myeloid leukemia.

The chain links TRBV7-2 to TRBJ1-4, with a weak D call TRBD1 (6 bases). Trimming left V 5 bases short and J 6 bases short, with 16 bases between. This CDR3 has 15 residues. Germline V gene data show CDR1 as SGHTA and CDR2 as FQGNSA. CDR3: CASSEPRDKYEKLFF. The CDR3 DNA reads TGTGCCAGCAGCGAGCCCCGGGACAAGTATGAAAAACTGTTTTTT. Full variable domain (rest looked up from reference TRBV7-2 and TRBJ1-4): GAGVSQSPSNKVTEKGKDVELRCDPISGHTALYWYRQSLGQGLEFLIYFQGNSAPDKSGLPSDRFSAERTGGSVSTLTIQRTQQEDSAVYLCASSEPRDKYEKLFFGSGTQLSVL.

This clonotype was detected only a few times. The J gene is TRBJ2-2, the V gene TRBV5-1; tentative D call: TRBD1 (7 bases). CDR3 length: 14 residues. Trimming took 4 bases from V and 6 from J, leaving 13 bases between them. Germline V gene sequence: CDR1 SGHRS, CDR2 YFSETQ. The CDR3 reads CASSVIRGAGELFF. The DNA for the CDR3 is TGCGCCAGCAGCGTTATCAGGGGGGCCGGGGAGCTGTTTTTT.

As regards this clonotype: An end of the junction does not agree with germline; a read error may underlie this. The chain combines TRBV5-1 with TRBJ2-3; 8 nucleotides align to TRBD1. The CDR3 has 16 amino acids. Germline V CDR1 and CDR2: SGHRS, YFSETQ. CDR3 amino acids: CPSSLRTGIRGDTQYF. CDR3 coding DNA: TGCCCCAGCAGCTTGCGGACAGGGATCAGAGGAGATACGCAGTATTTT.

J is TRBJ2-1 and V is TRBV20-1, with D perhaps TRBD1 or TRBD2 (5 bases each). The V end lost 6 bases, the J end lost 13 bases, and 10 bases lay between the germline ends. This CDR3 is 9 amino acids long. Germline-derived CDR1 and CDR2 are DFQATT and SNEGSKA (reference sequence). The CDR3 coding sequence is TGCAGTGCCGGGACCCTCCAGTTCTTC. Amino acid sequence: CSAGTLQFF.

Many counts were recorded for this clonotype. This chain joins TRBV7-9 and TRBJ1-1, with D hard to call. V lost 6 bases, J lost 1 base, and 15 bases lay in between. This CDR3 contains 15 residues. Germline assignment: CDR1 SEHNR and CDR2 FQNEAQ (reference sequence). The CDR3 nucleotides read TGTGCCAGCAGTCCCAGAAACACGAGGAACACTGAAGCTTTCTTT. Translating gives CASSPRNTRNTEAFF.

This clonotype has ten or more counts. The chain combines TRBV10-2 with TRBJ1-3; 7 bases align to TRBD1. V lost 5 bases, J lost 4 bases, and 8 bases stayed unmatched. The CDR3 contains 15 residues. CDR1 and CDR2 from the germline V gene are WSHSY and SAAADI. The CDR3 loop is CASSPSTGTGNTIYF. Here the CDR3 DNA reads TGCGCCAGCAGTCCTTCGACAGGGACGGGAAACACCATATATTTT.

In the case of this clonotype: The germline gene is not matched at one end of the junction; a read error may be the cause. For the CDR3, the DNA is TGTGCCAGCAGCCAAGCCTTGGCAGGGGTCGCAGATACCCAGTATTTT. Translation: CASSQALAGVADTQYF. This sequence joins TRBV3-1 and TRBJ2-3; a weak D match, TRBD1 (6 bases). The V gene's germline CDR1 is LGHDT and CDR2 YNNKEL (reference sequence). This CDR3 comprises 16 residues.

The CDR3 DNA reads as TGTGCCAGCAGCTCCATCAGGGGATCTTTGACAGATACGCAGTATTTT. Its protein is CASSSIRGSLTDTQYF. The chain combines TRBV7-9 with TRBJ2-3; TRBD1 might be the D (6 bases). Trimming took 4 bases from V and 3 from J, leaving 17 bases between them. Germline V lookup: CDR1 SEHNR, CDR2 FQNEAQ (reference sequence). There are 16 residues in the CDR3.

This clonotype has just a few counts. The chain joins TRBV7-4 to TRBJ2-7; tentative D call: TRBD2 (6 bases). CDR3 length: 15 amino acids. The germline gives CDR1 SGHVT, CDR2 SQSDAQ. V was shortened by 5 bases and J by 2 bases, with 16 bases between the two germline ends. The CDR3 loop reads CASSRGLYWPYEQYF. The CDR3, as DNA: TGTGCCAGCAGCCGCGGACTATATTGGCCCTACGAGCAGTACTTC.

This clonotype was observed many times. V is TRBV20-1 and J is TRBJ2-7, with D perhaps TRBD1 (6 bases). V gave up 0 bases and J gave up 1 base, with 10 bases separating them. Germline CDR1 reads DFQATT; CDR2 reads SNEGSKA (reference sequence). This CDR3 has 14 amino acids. Here the CDR3 reads CSARDPDRSYEQYF. In DNA, the CDR3 is TGCAGTGCTAGAGATCCGGACAGATCCTACGAGCAGTACTTC.

This clonotype was counted only a few times. The chain couples TRBV27 to TRBJ2-7, with TRBD2 matching over 9 bases. The germline CDR1 and CDR2 sequences are MNHEY and SMNVEV (reference sequence). J lost 3 bases, V lost 3 bases, and 12 bases had no gene match. The CDR3 contains 17 residues. The CDR3 bases are TGTGCCAGCAGTTTCCTTTGTGTGGAGCGGGGGGACTACGAGCAGTACGTC. Protein: CASSFLCVERGDYEQYV.

This clonotype was observed many times. This chain uses TRBV20-1 with TRBJ1-1; TRBD1 aligns across 8 bases. V lost 2 bases, J lost 5 bases, and 10 bases stayed unmatched. Germline V gene lookup returns CDR1 DFQATT and CDR2 SNEGSKA (reference sequence). The CDR3 contains 15 residues. In nucleotides, the CDR3 is TGCAGTGCTAGAACCTCTGGACAGGGTCAAACTGAAGCTTTCTTT. Encoded protein: CSARTSGQGQTEAFF.

This sequence joins TRBV12-3 or TRBV12-4 and TRBJ2-7, with 10 bases lining up with TRBD1. V was pared by 5 bases and J by 7 bases, with 11 bases of the junction left unmatched. This CDR3 has 15 amino acids. The CDR3 protein is CASSARDRGIEEQYF. For the CDR3, the DNA is TGTGCCAGCAGTGCCCGGGACAGGGGAATAGAAGAGCAGTACTTC.

This clonotype was seen repeatedly, ten times or more. The J gene is TRBJ1-4, the V gene TRBV20-1; no firm D call. The length of the CDR3 is 14 residues. From germline, CDR1 is DFQATT and CDR2 SNEGSKA (reference sequence). V dropped 1 base and J dropped 4 bases, with 10 bases sitting between them. CDR3 region: CSARVNSFNEKLFF. CDR3 nucleotides: TGCAGTGCTAGAGTGAACAGTTTTAATGAAAAACTGTTTTTT.

This clonotype has a count of ten or more. The rearrangement links TRBV20-1 to TRBJ2-4; the match to TRBD2 covers 12 bases. V lost 5 bases to trimming and J lost 2 bases; unmatched junction nucleotides: 7. Germline values: CDR1 DFQATT, CDR2 SNEGSKA (reference sequence). CDR3 length: 16 residues. The CDR3 protein is CSAPVTSGGTKNIQYF. Here the CDR3 DNA reads TGCAGTGCTCCCGTGACTAGCGGGGGAACCAAAAACATTCAGTACTTC.

This clonotype was counted between two and nine times. The chain employs TRBV29-1 and TRBJ1-1; D is perhaps TRBD1 (6 bases). Germline V gene data show CDR1 as SQVTM and CDR2 as ANQGSEA. The CDR3 is made up of 14 amino acids. V was pared by 6 bases and J by 0 bases, with 14 bases between. CDR3 in DNA: TGCAGCGTGCCATCGGGACAAATGAACACTGAAGCTTTCTTT. Translation: CSVPSGQMNTEAFF. Complete variable domain (other parts from reference TRBV29-1 and TRBJ1-1): SAVISQKPSRDICQRGTSLTIQCQVDSQVTMMFWYRQQPGQSLTLIATANQGSEATYESGFVIDKFPISRPNLTFSTLTVSNMSPEDSSIYLCSVPSGQMNTEAFFGQGTRLTVV.

There are many counts of this clonotype. The gene calls are TRBV20-1 and TRBJ2-7, with D possibly being TRBD1 (5 bases). This CDR3 is 14 amino acids long. Trimming stripped 0 bases from V and 2 bases from J, with 11 bases between. The germline V gene has CDR1 DFQATT and CDR2 SNEGSKA (reference sequence). The DNA of the CDR3 is TGCAGTGCTAGAGAAGTAGGGGTGCCCTACGAGCAGTACGTC. Protein sequence: CSAREVGVPYEQYV.

This clonotype was seen more than once but under ten times. CDR3 DNA: TGTGCCAGCAGTTCCGGGACAGGGGGGTCCGGGGAGCTGTTTTTT. Encoded protein: CASSSGTGGSGELFF. This sequence joins TRBV12-3 or TRBV12-4 and TRBJ2-2; 11 bases fit TRBD1. The trim removed 4 bases at V and 6 bases at J, leaving 4 bases unmatched. There are 15 residues in the CDR3.

This clonotype has a handful of counts. This chain uses TRBV7-9 with TRBJ1-5, with 7 bases aligning to TRBD1. Germline V gene lookup returns CDR1 SEHNR and CDR2 FQNEAQ (reference sequence). The CDR3 contains 14 residues. Losses at the gene ends were 4 bases for V and 7 bases for J; bases not matched to a gene: 7. The CDR3 region has the DNA TGTGCCAGCAGCTCTCCACAGGGGAACCAGCCCCAGCATTTT. It translates to CASSSPQGNQPQHF.

The gene calls are TRBV7-2 and TRBJ2-5; 7 bases fit TRBD2. J was trimmed by 2 bases and V by 6 bases; bases with no gene match: 9. CDR3 size: 15 residues. Germline CDR1 is SGHTA and CDR2 is FQGNSA. The CDR3 DNA follows: TGTGCCAGCAGTCCAACCCGGGGGGAACAAGAGACCCAGTACTTC. It specifies CASSPTRGEQETQYF. Drawing the rest from reference TRBV7-2 and TRBJ2-5, the complete variable domain is GAGVSQSPSNKVTEKGKDVELRCDPISGHTALYWYRQSLGQGLEFLIYFQGNSAPDKSGLPSDRFSAERTGGSVSTLTIQRTQQEDSAVYLCASSPTRGEQETQYFGPGTRLLVL.

This clonotype has ten or more counts. The chain is built from TRBV5-4 and TRBJ1-5; 11 bases fit TRBD1. The V gene's germline CDR1 is SGHNT and CDR2 YYREEE (reference sequence). CDR3 length: 20 residues. With 0 bases clipped from V and 1 base from J, the junction kept 12 bases outside the gene matches. The CDR3 loop reads CASSLDYWTGGLGSNQPQHF. CDR3 nucleotide sequence: TGTGCCAGCAGCTTGGATTATTGGACAGGGGGCTTAGGGAGCAATCAGCCCCAGCATTTT.

Only one count was recorded for this clonotype. This may be a read error, as it is one base from a much larger clone. This chain joins TRBV9 and TRBJ1-1, with a possible D match to TRBD1 (6 bases). Trimming shortened V by 3 bases and J by 5 bases, and 14 bases separated the two germline ends. The germline gives CDR1 SGDLS, CDR2 YYNGEE. This CDR3 spans 14 amino acids. The CDR3 sequence is CASSAKGGLTEAFF. The DNA for the CDR3 is TGTGCCAGCAGCGCGAAAGGGGGTTTGACTGAAGCTTTCTTT. Drawing the rest from reference TRBV9 and TRBJ1-1, the complete variable domain is DSGVTQTPKHLITATGQRVTLRCSPRSGDLSVYWYQQSLDQGLQFLIQYYNGEERAKGNILERFSAQQFPDLHSELNLSSLELGDSALYFCASSAKGGLTEAFFGQGTRLTVV.

This clonotype appeared a few times. The rearrangement joins TRBV7-9 to TRBJ2-7; 7 positions agree with TRBD2. This CDR3 contains 12 residues. Per germline, CDR1 SEHNR and CDR2 FQNEAQ (reference sequence). The ends lost 8 bases at V and 3 bases at J; junction bases unmatched: 4. CDR3 amino acids: CASFSGDYEQYF. As DNA, the CDR3 is TGTGCCAGCTTCAGCGGGGACTACGAGCAGTACTTC.

The sample holds many counts of this clonotype. The rearrangement links TRBV29-1 to TRBJ2-7, with 9 positions matching TRBD1. V was pared by 4 bases and J by 6 bases, with 7 bases of the junction left unmatched. From germline, CDR1 is SQVTM and CDR2 ANQGSEA. The CDR3 sequence is 13 residues long. CDR3 region: CSVVVTGGSEQYF. The CDR3 DNA reads as TGCAGCGTTGTGGTGACAGGGGGAAGCGAGCAGTACTTC.

This sequence joins TRBV5-6 and TRBJ1-4; TRBD1 matches at 8 bases. This CDR3 comprises 16 residues. Trimming took 1 base from V and 8 from J; bases not matched to a gene: 10. Germline CDR1 and CDR2: SGHDT and YYEEEE. CDR3 in DNA: TGTGCCAGCAGCTTGTTGGCAGGGGGCGCTAGCGAAAAACTGTTTTTT. This codes for CASSLLAGGASEKLFF. Together with reference TRBV5-6 and TRBJ1-4, the CDR3 gives the full variable domain: DAGVTQSPTHLIKTRGQQVTLRCSPKSGHDTVSWYQQALGQGPQFIFQYYEEEERQRGNFPDRFSGHQFPNYSSELNVNALLLGDSALYLCASSLLAGGASEKLFFGSGTQLSVL.

The table lists this clonotype with many counts. J is TRBJ1-2 and V is TRBV2; D is undetermined. CDR1 is SNHLY and CDR2 is FYNNEI in the germline V gene. The CDR3 consists of 13 residues. Trimming removed 1 base at V and 8 bases at J, with 11 bases between. The CDR3 DNA follows: TGTGCCAGCAGTGAAGATCAAGGATGGGGCTACACCTTC. It is translated as CASSEDQGWGYTF.

As to this clonotype: The junction and the germline gene differ at one end; a read error may be behind it. The V and J genes are TRBV5-4 and TRBJ2-3; D gene ambiguous. This CDR3 comprises 16 residues. CDR1 is SGHNT and CDR2 is YYREEE in the germline V gene (reference sequence). CDR3 sequence: CASSLLSYGPTDTQNF. The DNA for the CDR3 is TGTGCCAGCAGCTTGTTGTCCTATGGGCCCACAGATACGCAGAATTTT.

This clonotype was detected only a few times. The V gene is TRBV19, the J gene TRBJ1-1; 7 bases align to TRBD1. This CDR3 has 14 residues. The V gene's germline CDR1 is LNHDA and CDR2 SQIVND (reference sequence). The J segment lost 3 bases and the V segment lost 5 bases, leaving 6 bases of the junction unmatched. Here the CDR3 DNA reads TGTGCCAGTAGTGCAGCCGGGACAGACACTGAAGCTTTCTTT. Translation: CASSAAGTDTEAFF.

The table lists this clonotype with many counts. This chain uses TRBV5-1 with TRBJ1-2; D perhaps matches TRBD1 (6 bases). The CDR3 runs 14 residues. The V gene lost 4 bases and the J gene lost 3 bases, with 13 bases spanning the gap. Germline CDR1 and CDR2: SGHRS and YFSETQ. The CDR3 DNA follows: TGCGCCAGCAGCCTGGCGGACAGTGACTATGGCTACACCTTC. This sequence encodes CASSLADSDYGYTF.

The J gene is TRBJ1-4, the V gene TRBV7-9; D is perhaps TRBD1 (5 bases). V was pared by 5 bases and J by 7 bases, with 20 bases between. Germline V gives CDR1 SEHNR, CDR2 FQNEAQ (reference sequence). The CDR3 runs to 16 residues. CDR3 coding DNA: TGTGCCAGCAGCCGGGAGTTGGGACCCGAGGGTGAAAAACTGTTTTTT. This gives the protein CASSRELGPEGEKLFF.